This T cell receptor (beta chain) was observed in a study of neurological immune-mediated disorders. The sample's time point: longitudinal time-point 1 (baseline). 5'RACE with 10-nucleotide random UMIs produced the cDNA. One entry per CDR3 protein, called by TCRdb with MiXCR from the 5' RACE reads. This table has about 49,000 distinct CDR3 sequences, over 8% appearing once. This clonotype has at least ten counts. With 3 bases clipped from V and 5 bases from J, the junction kept 2 bases outside the gene matches. This CDR3 is built from 13 residues. Per the germline V gene, CDR1 is SGHKS and CDR2 is YYEKEE (reference sequence).

The TCR sequence derives from a woman in her 40s in good health. The sequenced sample was PBMCs. The rearrangement uses TRBV5-5 and TRBJ2-1, with 7 bases identical to TRBD1. The CDR3 coding sequence is TGTGCCAGCAGCTCCGACAGGGACAATGAGCAGTTCTTC. It encodes CASSSDRDNEQFF.